This TCR beta chain is from a study of blood T cells in healthy people across ages. Sample-barcoded 5' priming and a J-beta primer mix drove a second PCR of about 7 to 11 cycles. Via MiXCR, TCRdb re-called the 5' RACE reads, giving one row per CDR3 protein. The repertoire consists of 600,000 to 650,000 distinct CDR3 sequences, with roughly 58% occurring once and the leading ten covering around 37%. This clonotype was counted between two and nine times. Its antigen is unidentified. Study results and caveats: Researchers report that TCR beta diversity correlated strongly with naive T cell percentage.

The CDR3 sequence is 13 residues long. Per germline, CDR1 DFQATT and CDR2 SNEGSKA (reference sequence). V gave up 0 bases and J gave up 2 bases, with 7 bases separating them. The sequence was collected from a man in his fifties or sixties in good health. The chain has TRBV20-1 and TRBJ1-2; no firm D call. Sequenced: blood. The CDR3 DNA reads TGCAGTGCTAGAGATGACACGAACTATGGCTACACCTTC. Translated, it gives CSARDDTNYGYTF.